Listed here are 27 T cell receptor beta chains from one sample, sequenced in a study of shared clonotypes between healthy human individuals. TCRdb keeps only in-frame clones here, not all; method: immunoSEQ multiplex PCR. Of around 2.1 million clones in the sample, around 95% were seen once. Sequences were obtained from naive CD4+ T cells sorted from blood. Noted subset: CD45RA+ positively selected. The source is a man aged 18 to 30 in good health.

This clone was counted a single time. This chain uses TRBV6-5 with TRBJ2-7; TRBD1 is a possible D gene (5 bases). The germline V and J ends were trimmed by 0 bases and 2 bases, with 14 bases remaining between them. The germline gives CDR1 MNHEY, CDR2 SVGAGI. CDR3 length: 16 amino acids. The chain's CDR3 is CASSYSEQARTYEQYF. In DNA form, the CDR3 reads TGTGCCAGCAGTTACTCGGAACAGGCTAGAACCTACGAGCAGTACTTC.

The chain uses TRBV30 and TRBJ1-6, with 9 bases aligning to TRBD1. Trimming took 3 bases from V and 6 from J; bases not matched to a gene: 9. The germline V gene encodes CDR1 GTSNPN and CDR2 SVGIG (reference sequence). The length of the CDR3 is 16 residues. CDR3 protein: CAWRELQGAGNSPLHF. CDR3 in DNA: TGTGCCTGGAGGGAACTACAGGGGGCAGGTAATTCACCCCTCCACTTT.

The chain carries TRBV6-5 and TRBJ1-2; TRBD1 might be the D (5 bases). This CDR3 is 14 amino acids long. Trimming took off 5 bases at V and 3 bases at J, with 13 bases between the two ends. The germline V gene has CDR1 MNHEY and CDR2 SVGAGI. Written as DNA, the CDR3 is TGTGCCAGCAGTACAACCGGGACCCACTATGGCTACACCTTC. It yields the protein CASSTTGTHYGYTF.

The chain carries TRBV5-1 and TRBJ2-1; TRBD2 aligns across 7 bases. V dropped 4 bases and J dropped 1; count of bases not matched to a gene: 8. Germline CDR1 reads SGHRS; CDR2 reads YFSETQ. The CDR3 extends over 16 amino acids. The DNA of the CDR3 is TGCGCCAGCAGCCCCTCGCGGGGGAAATCCTACAATGAGCAGTTCTTC. This codes for CASSPSRGKSYNEQFF.

This chain joins TRBV5-1 and TRBJ2-1, with 10 bases identical to TRBD1. The CDR3 has 15 residues. Germline loops: CDR1 SGHRS, CDR2 YFSETQ. J lost 15 bases, V lost 0 bases, and 12 bases had no gene match. The CDR3 nucleotides read TGCGCCAGCAGCTTGGCTGGGGAGACGGGACAGGGGAGGTTCTTC. The encoded protein is CASSLAGETGQGRFF.

This clone was picked up a small number of times. The chain couples TRBV5-5 to TRBJ2-2; 9 bases are a match to TRBD1. This CDR3 comprises 16 residues. The germline V gene encodes CDR1 SGHKS and CDR2 YYEKEE (reference sequence). Germline trimming cut 4 bases from V and 3 bases from J; bases unmatched to any gene: 7. The CDR3 sequence is CASSPRTGDYTGELFF. As DNA, the CDR3 is TGTGCCAGCAGCCCGCGGACAGGGGACTACACCGGGGAGCTGTTTTTT.

CDR3 coding DNA: TGCGCCAGCAGCTTGGGGGACAGGGATGCCTACGAGCAGTACTTC. It specifies CASSLGDRDAYEQYF. This rearrangement joins TRBV5-1 to TRBJ2-7, with TRBD1 matching 9 bases. The ends lost 0 bases at V and 2 bases at J; junction bases unmatched: 3. CDR1 and CDR2 (germline): SGHRS, YFSETQ. CDR3 length equals 15 residues.

This chain joins TRBV5-1 and TRBJ1-4; 7 nucleotides match TRBD1. The CDR3 is made up of 14 amino acids. CDR1 and CDR2 (germline): SGHRS, YFSETQ. V lost 3 bases, J lost 4 bases, and 3 bases stayed unmatched. In DNA, the CDR3 is TGCGCCAGCAGCTACCAGGGGGGTAATGAAAAACTGTTTTTT. It is translated as CASSYQGGNEKLFF.

The chain recombines TRBV10-3 with TRBJ1-4; D ambiguous. CDR3 length: 12 residues. V was clipped by 3 bases and J by 6 bases, with 5 bases between them. CDR1 and CDR2 from the germline V gene are ENHRY and SYGVKD. The CDR3 loop is CAISDEDEKLFF. The CDR3, as DNA: TGTGCCATCAGTGACGAGGATGAAAAACTGTTTTTT.

The J gene is TRBJ2-7, the V gene TRBV18; D gene unclear. There are 13 residues in the CDR3. The V and J ends lost 0 bases and 9 bases respectively, with 12 bases between them. In germline, CDR1 is KGHSH, CDR2 LQKENI. CDR3 region: CASSPPDSIGQYF. CDR3 nucleotide sequence: TGTGCCAGCTCACCACCGGATAGTATAGGGCAGTACTTC.

In the case of this clone: The sample contains more than one DNA sequence encoding this CDR3. The chain uses TRBV5-6 and TRBJ2-7, with 10 bases fitting TRBD1. Per the germline V gene, CDR1 is SGHDT and CDR2 is YYEEEE. This CDR3 spans 14 amino acids. Trimming cost V 0 bases and J 3 bases; bases outside gene matches: 0. The CDR3 region is CASSLGTGGYEQYF. The CDR3 region has the DNA TGTGCCAGCAGCTTGGGGACAGGGGGCTACGAGCAGTACTTC.

CDR3 in amino acids: CAIGTGKGNQPQHF. As DNA, the CDR3 is TGTGCCATCGGGACAGGGAAGGGCAATCAGCCCCAGCATTTT. The V and J genes are TRBV10-3 and TRBJ1-5, with TRBD1 matching over 9 bases. With V trimmed by 8 bases and J by 2 bases, 4 bases remained unmatched. Germline values: CDR1 ENHRY, CDR2 SYGVKD. The CDR3 covers 14 residues.

This clone came up once. The chain uses TRBV5-1 and TRBJ2-7; TRBD2 matches at 9 bases. This CDR3 has 12 amino acids. The J segment lost 6 bases and the V segment lost 7 bases, leaving 5 bases of the junction unmatched. The germline V gene has CDR1 SGHRS and CDR2 YFSETQ. CDR3 sequence reads: CASGREGFEQYF. DNA for the CDR3: TGCGCCAGCGGGCGGGAGGGGTTCGAGCAGTACTTC. Full variable domain (outside the CDR3, taken from reference TRBV5-1 and TRBJ2-7): KAGVTQTPRYLIKTRGQQVTLSCSPISGHRSVSWYQQTPGQGLQFLFEYFSETQRNKGNFPGRFSGRQFSNSRSEMNVSTLELGDSALYLCASGREGFEQYFGPGTRLTVT.

The V call is TRBV7-9, the J call TRBJ2-5; D is ambiguous. Trimming stripped 5 bases from V and 5 bases from J, with 9 bases between. The length of the CDR3 is 12 residues. CDR1 is SEHNR, CDR2 FQNEAQ, per germline (reference sequence). CDR3 in DNA: TGTGCCAGCAGCCATATAACTGAGACCCAGTACTTC. Its translation: CASSHITETQYF.

The chain links TRBV28 to TRBJ1-5, with 9 bases matching TRBD1. Germline V gene lookup returns CDR1 MDHEN and CDR2 SYDVKM. The V and J ends lost 6 bases and 10 bases, in that order; junction bases with no gene match: 10. This CDR3 spans 14 amino acids. The CDR3 bases are TGTGCCAGCAGCCTGGGACAGGGAATCAGTCCCCAGCATTTT. Protein: CASSLGQGISPQHF.

Concerning this clone itself: This CDR3 is also generated by other DNA sequences in the sample. V is TRBV2 and J is TRBJ2-5, with D perhaps TRBD2 (6 bases). Germline assignment: CDR1 SNHLY and CDR2 FYNNEI. Trimming shortened V by 4 bases and J by 2 bases, and 8 bases separated the two germline ends. The CDR3 extends over 13 amino acids. Written as DNA, the CDR3 is TGTGCCAGCAGTGGGGGACTGCAAGAGACCCAGTACTTC. The encoded protein is CASSGGLQETQYF.

V usage is TRBV11-1 and J usage is TRBJ2-2; 10 bases map to TRBD2. Per germline, CDR1 SGHAT and CDR2 FQDESV (reference sequence). The CDR3 length is 15 residues. The junction had 3 bases not matched to a gene; V was cut back by 4 bases and J by 4 bases. This CDR3 reads CASSSGTSVTGELFF. CDR3 nucleotide sequence: TGTGCCAGCAGCTCCGGGACTAGCGTCACCGGGGAGCTGTTTTTT. Using reference TRBV11-1 and TRBJ2-2 for the parts outside the CDR3, the full variable domain is EAEVAQSPRYKITEKSQAVAFWCDPISGHATLYWYRQILGQGPELLVQFQDESVVDDSQLPKDRFSAERLKGVDSTLKIQPAELGDSAMYLCASSSGTSVTGELFFGEGSRLTVL.

On this clone itself: Additional DNA sequences in this sample encode the identical CDR3. The CDR3 DNA reads TGTGCCAGTAGTATAGGCCCGGCCTACGAGCAGTACTTC. Its translation: CASSIGPAYEQYF. The chain has TRBV19 and TRBJ2-7; D unclear. CDR1 LNHDA and CDR2 SQIVND come from the germline V gene (reference sequence). Trimming took off 1 base at V and 2 bases at J, with 6 bases between the two ends. This CDR3 region has 13 residues. Variable domain in full (rest from reference TRBV19 and TRBJ2-7): DGGITQSPKYLFRKEGQNVTLSCEQNLNHDAMYWYRQDPGQGLRLIYYSQIVNDFQKGDIAEGYSVSREKKESFPLTVTSAQKNPTAFYLCASSIGPAYEQYFGPGTRLTVT.

The CDR3, as DNA: TGTGCCAGCAGTGGACAGTCGACAGGGGTTTATCAGCCCCAGCATTTT. Translating gives CASSGQSTGVYQPQHF. The rearrangement joins TRBV6-1 to TRBJ1-5, with 8 bases aligning to TRBD1. Germline trimming cut 4 bases from V and 5 bases from J; bases unmatched to any gene: 10. The CDR3 totals 16 residues. Germline V lookup: CDR1 MNHNS, CDR2 SASEGT.

The chain couples TRBV18 to TRBJ1-2, with 7 bases fitting TRBD1. Germline lookup yields CDR1 KGHSH and CDR2 LQKENI. V lost 5 bases, J lost 9 bases, and 9 bases stayed unmatched. The CDR3 totals 13 residues. As DNA, the CDR3 is TGTGCCAGCTCAAGGGAGACAGGGATAAGCTACACCTTC. Protein product: CASSRETGISYTF. The whole variable domain, remainder taken from reference TRBV18 and TRBJ1-2, is NAGVMQNPRHLVRRRGQEARLRCSPMKGHSHVYWYRQLPEEGLKFMVYLQKENIIDESGMPKERFSAEFPKEGPSILRIQQVVRGDSAAYFCASSRETGISYTFGSGTRLTVV.

V usage is TRBV30 and J usage is TRBJ1-2; possibly TRBD1 for D (5 bases). The germline V and J ends were trimmed by 2 bases and 4 bases, with 8 bases remaining between them. Germline CDR1 is GTSNPN and CDR2 is SVGIG (reference sequence). This CDR3 region has 12 residues. As DNA, the CDR3 is TGTGCCTGGAGTCTGACAGTCTATGGCTACACCTTC. Translation gives CAWSLTVYGYTF.

The genes are TRBV19 and TRBJ1-1; 10 bases align to TRBD1. After removal of 7 bases from V and 6 bases from J, the junction contained 2 bases not matched to a gene. The germline CDR1 and CDR2 sequences are LNHDA and SQIVND (reference sequence). The CDR3 covers 12 residues. In DNA form, the CDR3 reads TGTGCCAGTATCGGGACAGGGGCTGAAGCTTTCTTT. Its protein is CASIGTGAEAFF. Full variable domain (remainder filled in from reference TRBV19 and TRBJ1-1): DGGITQSPKYLFRKEGQNVTLSCEQNLNHDAMYWYRQDPGQGLRLIYYSQIVNDFQKGDIAEGYSVSREKKESFPLTVTSAQKNPTAFYLCASIGTGAEAFFGQGTRLTVV.

This sequence joins TRBV4-2 and TRBJ1-5; 8 nucleotides agree with TRBD1. The CDR3 consists of 15 residues. Trimming at V came to 1 base and at J to 5 bases, leaving 4 bases not matched to a gene. The germline gives CDR1 LGHNA, CDR2 YNFKEQ. In DNA, the CDR3 is TGTGCCAGCAGCCAAGTCGACAGGGGAGATCAGCCCCAGCATTTT. Translating it yields CASSQVDRGDQPQHF.

As regards this clone: The same CDR3 can be traced to other DNA sequences in this sample. This sequence joins TRBV7-2 and TRBJ1-4; no definite D call. The CDR3 is made up of 13 amino acids. CDR1 is SGHTA, CDR2 FQGNSA, per germline. V gave up 5 bases and J gave up 5 bases, with 9 bases separating them. The CDR3 DNA is TGTGCCAGCAGCCTCGGCCCGAATGAAAAACTGTTTTTT. It codes for CASSLGPNEKLFF.

The CDR3 region has the DNA TGCGCCAGCAGCCCCGGCCGTGGGGGCATAAGTACCTACGAGCAGTACTTC. Amino acids: CASSPGRGGISTYEQYF. The chain couples TRBV4-1 to TRBJ2-7, with D perhaps TRBD1 (6 bases). The V gene lost 4 bases and the J gene lost 2 bases, with 21 bases spanning the gap. The CDR3 runs 17 residues. The germline V gene encodes CDR1 MGHRA and CDR2 YSYEKL.

The chain employs TRBV11-2 and TRBJ2-3; TRBD2 aligns across 7 bases. V dropped 6 bases and J dropped 6; count of bases not matched to a gene: 15. CDR1 and CDR2 from the germline V gene are SGHAT and FQNNGV. The CDR3 runs 16 residues. The CDR3: CASSPSRRELGDTQYF. The CDR3 DNA reads as TGTGCCAGCAGTCCGTCTAGGCGGGAGTTGGGTGATACGCAGTATTTT.

The genes are TRBV5-1 and TRBJ2-7; weak D call: TRBD1 (6 bases). The germline V and J ends were trimmed by 0 bases and 6 bases, with 13 bases remaining between them. There are 14 residues in the CDR3. Germline V gene data show CDR1 as SGHRS and CDR2 as YFSETQ. CDR3 sequence reads: CASSLVTGTGEQYF. In DNA, the CDR3 is TGCGCCAGCAGCTTGGTCACAGGGACGGGCGAGCAGTACTTC.